The clone carrying this TCR beta chain was seen once. What it binds is not known. The data originate from a study of T cell repertoires in cytomegalovirus infection. Germline trimming cut 9 bases from V and 3 bases from J; bases unmatched to any gene: 4. CDR1 WNHNN and CDR2 SYGVQD come from the germline V gene (reference sequence). The CDR3 contains 13 residues. TCRdb ran MiXCR on the reads and lists one entry per CDR3 protein. The sample has under 450,000 distinct CDR3 sequences; about 35% are singletons. The sequence came from a human donor in good health (CMV status not recorded). Some clones in this sample may be carry-over from other donors' samples. V is TRBV10-1 and J is TRBJ2-3; the match to TRBD1 covers 9 bases. Specimen: cultured PBMCs, collected from culture after CMV antigen stimulation. In DNA, the CDR3 is TGCGCCAGGGACAGGGGAAGGACAGATACGCAGTATTTT. This codes for CARDRGRTDTQYF.